This entry is about one TCR beta chain. The antigen remains undetermined. This record comes from a study of cytomegalovirus exposure and HLA in healthy donors. Use of 60 Vbeta and 13 Jbeta primers characterized the PCR. Here immunoSEQ multiplex PCR was the method, and the copy in TCRdb shows in-frame clones only, minus some. The sample includes 120,000 or so clones, less than 80% of them seen just once. Healthy donors of bone marrow made up the group. Findings and caveats of the study: Confirmation was obtained in vitro that a few CMV-associated chains are specific for CMV antigens. Later on, an analysis tied about 17,000 TCR beta sequences to HLA alleles at 0.05 false discovery rate. With high specificity and sensitivity, the classifier reportedly diagnosed cytomegalovirus status.

The clonotype was recovered from a man aged 35 to 55 in good health and CMV-seropositive. The sample was PBMCs.

CDR3 region: CASSIRGLAGGIAKETQYF. The CDR3 DNA reads as TGTGCCAGTAGTATAAGGGGACTAGCGGGGGGCATAGCCAAAGAGACCCAGTACTTC. The chain carries TRBV19 and TRBJ2-5, with 15 nucleotides matching TRBD2. Per the germline V gene, CDR1 is LNHDA and CDR2 is SQIVND (reference sequence). J gave up 3 bases and V 2 bases, and 10 bases lay outside the gene matches. CDR3 length: 19 amino acids. The full variable domain, rest sourced from reference TRBV19 and TRBJ2-5, is DGGITQSPKYLFRKEGQNVTLSCEQNLNHDAMYWYRQDPGQGLRLIYYSQIVNDFQKGDIAEGYSVSREKKESFPLTVTSAQKNPTAFYLCASSIRGLAGGIAKETQYFGPGTRLLVL.